The clone carrying this T cell receptor beta chain appeared a few times. The sample originates from a study of identical twins. TCRdb re-derived calls from the 5' RACE reads in MiXCR, one entry per CDR3 protein. Of 1.5 million or so distinct CDR3 sequences listed, around a third are singletons. CDR3 size: 16 residues. V shed 9 bases, J shed 0 bases, and the junction held 10 bases outside the gene matches. Germline values: CDR1 KGHDR, CDR2 SFDVKD. The chain employs TRBV24-1 and TRBJ2-3, with 8 positions matching TRBD2. The clonotype was recovered from a newborn girl in good health. Specimen: cord blood. The CDR3 is CATGSSGRWSTDTQYF. The CDR3 DNA follows: TGTGCCACCGGGTCGAGCGGGAGATGGAGCACAGATACGCAGTATTTT.